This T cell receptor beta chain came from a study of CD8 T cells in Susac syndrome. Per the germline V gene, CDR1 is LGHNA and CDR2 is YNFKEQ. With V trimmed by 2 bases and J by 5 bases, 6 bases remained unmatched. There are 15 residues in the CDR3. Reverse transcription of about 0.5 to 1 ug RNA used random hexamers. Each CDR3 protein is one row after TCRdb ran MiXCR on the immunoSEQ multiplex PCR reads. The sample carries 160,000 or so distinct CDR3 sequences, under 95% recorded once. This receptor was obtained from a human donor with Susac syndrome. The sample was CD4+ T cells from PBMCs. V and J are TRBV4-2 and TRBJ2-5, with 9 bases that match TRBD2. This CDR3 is CASSQSRTSVETQYF. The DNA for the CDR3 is TGTGCCAGCAGCCAATCCCGGACTAGCGTGGAGACCCAGTACTTC.